These T cell receptor beta chains were read from a single sample in a study of cytotoxic CD8 clonotypes in ibrutinib-treated CLL. Profiled with immunoSEQ multiplex PCR; TCRdb holds only in-frame clones, not every one. The sample includes 150,000 or so clones, roughly 80% of them seen just once. The sequenced sample was PBMCs, obtained after 24 months of ibrutinib treatment. The receptors were gathered from a human donor with chronic lymphocytic leukemia. The CDR3 runs from the conserved cysteine through the conserved F or W. The order of the fields is clone size, D gene, V gene, J gene, CDR3 protein, CDR3 DNA. A D gene is named only where the DNA matches it firmly. Part of the rows lack a size; the others show once, few, many or a class for expanded clones.

>NA|TRBD2|TRBV11-2|TRBJ2-7
CASSLVPAGDRWEQYF
TGTGCCAGCAGCTTAGTTCCGGCGGGAGATCGGTGGGAGCAGTACTTC
>NA|NA|TRBV7-3|TRBJ2-2
CASSVGVGTGELFF
TGTGCCAGCAGCGTAGGGGTAGGAACCGGGGAGCTGTTTTTT
>NA|NA|TRBV18|TRBJ1-3
CASSPEVGSGNTIYF
TGTGCCAGCTCACCGGAGGTCGGCAGTGGAAACACCATATATTTT
>NA|NA|TRBV4-3|TRBJ2-2
CASSQESAAGELFF
TGCGCCAGCAGCCAAGAGTCCGCAGCCGGGGAGCTGTTTTTT
>once|NA|TRBV9|TRBJ2-7
CASSALPRATLHEQYF
TGTGCCAGCAGCGCTCTCCCGAGGGCCACTCTCCACGAGCAGTACTTC
>NA|NA|TRBV6-4|TRBJ2-7
CASSPTCYEQYF
TGTGCCAGCAGTCCTACTTGTTACGAGCAGTACTTC
>NA|NA|TRBV5-1|TRBJ2-5
CASSSTYQETQYF
TGCGCCAGCAGCTCAACGTACCAAGAGACCCAGTACTTC
>NA|NA|TRBV5-4|TRBJ1-2
CASTRTGFYGYTF
TGTGCCAGCACCCGCACGGGGTTCTATGGCTACACCTTC
>NA|NA|TRBV6-1|TRBJ2-5
CASTPARETQYF
TGTGCCAGCACCCCGGCCCGTGAGACCCAGTACTTC
>once|NA|TRBV28|TRBJ2-6
CASTQGGGANVLTF
TGTGCCAGCACCCAGGGGGGTGGGGCCAACGTCCTGACTTTC
>once|NA|TRBV6-5|TRBJ2-2
CASRFFKTGELFF
TGTGCCAGCAGGTTCTTTAAAACCGGGGAGCTGTTTTTT
>NA|NA|TRBV28|TRBJ2-7
CASSTPSIRGEQYF
TGTGCCAGCAGCACCCCGAGTATAAGAGGCGAGCAGTACTTC